One sample yielded the 25 T cell receptor beta chains listed below, sequenced in a study of blood T cell repertoires in COVID-19. Sequenced by immunoSEQ multiplex PCR; TCRdb stores in-frame clones only, minus some. The repertoire holds 150,000 to 200,000 clones, with about nine tenths as singletons. The sample consisted of peripheral blood. Source of these receptors: a man aged 55 to 70 with active or convalescent COVID-19.

This sequence joins TRBV5-8 and TRBJ1-3, with D tentatively TRBD1 (6 bases). This CDR3 comprises 14 residues. The V and J ends lost 2 bases and 3 bases respectively, with 9 bases between them. The germline CDR1 and CDR2 sequences are SGHTS and YDEGEE. CDR3 protein: CASSFGQFGNTIYF. The CDR3 coding sequence is TGTGCCAGCAGCTTCGGACAGTTTGGAAACACCATATATTTT.

This rearrangement joins TRBV29-1 to TRBJ1-2, with 10 bases that match TRBD1. After removal of 3 bases from V and 8 bases from J, the junction contained 9 bases not matched to a gene. Germline assignment: CDR1 SQVTM and CDR2 ANQGSEA. The CDR3 is 14 amino acids. The CDR3 here is CSVDLGTGVWGYTF. DNA of the CDR3: TGCAGCGTTGACCTTGGGACAGGGGTGTGGGGCTACACCTTC.

The genes are TRBV7-2 and TRBJ2-7; 10 bases agree with TRBD2. Germline loops: CDR1 SGHTA, CDR2 FQGNSA. V trimming: 1 base; J trimming: 4 bases; junction bases outside the gene matches: 4. The CDR3 runs to 15 residues. The DNA for the CDR3 is TGTGCCAGCAGCTTAGGTCCTAGCGGGAGTTACGAGCAGTACTTC. Protein: CASSLGPSGSYEQYF.

The gene calls are TRBV6-5 and TRBJ1-1; D gene uncertain. The CDR3 length is 12 residues. Trimming shortened V by 5 bases and J by 7 bases, and 11 bases separated the two germline ends. Germline lookup yields CDR1 MNHEY and CDR2 SVGAGI. As DNA, the CDR3 is TGTGCCAGCAGTCCGAATTTCGGTGAAGCTTTCTTT. The encoded protein is CASSPNFGEAFF.

The DNA for the CDR3 is TGTGCCAGCTCACCACCGGCTAGCGGGAGATCCGAGCAGTACTTC. It codes for CASSPPASGRSEQYF. The rearrangement links TRBV18 to TRBJ2-7; 10 bases fit TRBD2. Germline trimming cut 0 bases from V and 6 bases from J; bases unmatched to any gene: 5. The V gene's germline CDR1 is KGHSH and CDR2 LQKENI. The CDR3 runs 15 residues.

The chain employs TRBV5-4 and TRBJ2-5; TRBD2 matches at 10 bases. The V segment lost 2 bases and the J segment 2 bases; nucleotides outside the gene matches: 6. Germline V gene data show CDR1 as SGHNT and CDR2 as YYREEE (reference sequence). The CDR3 runs to 16 residues. Here the CDR3 DNA reads TGTGCCAGCAGCTTCCCTATAGCGGGGGGTCAAGAGACCCAGTACTTC. It translates to CASSFPIAGGQETQYF.

The rearrangement links TRBV24-1 to TRBJ2-7; 9 bases agree with TRBD1. Germline V gives CDR1 KGHDR, CDR2 SFDVKD. The J segment lost 1 base and the V segment lost 3 bases, leaving 9 bases of the junction unmatched. This CDR3 comprises 17 residues. The CDR3 is CATSDPRDRDVSYEQYF. CDR3 sequence (DNA): TGTGCCACCAGTGATCCCCGGGACAGGGACGTATCCTACGAGCAGTACTTC.

The chain recombines TRBV12-3 or TRBV12-4 with TRBJ1-2; no clear D. V was clipped by 2 bases and J by 6 bases, with 7 bases between them. The CDR3 has 12 residues. CDR3 loop: CASSLLGNGYTF. DNA of the CDR3: TGTGCCAGCAGTTTACTCGGGAATGGCTACACCTTC.

V gene TRBV3-1 (or the pseudogene TRBV3-2) combines with J gene TRBJ2-2; 8 bases map to TRBD2. Germline CDR1 and CDR2: LGHDT and YNNKEL (reference sequence). Germline trimming cut 2 bases from V and 5 bases from J; bases unmatched to any gene: 7. There are 16 residues in the CDR3. CDR3 residues: CASSQLSGSGTGELFF. CDR3 nucleotide sequence: TGTGCCAGCAGCCAACTAAGCGGGAGTGGGACCGGGGAGCTGTTTTTT.

The V gene is TRBV5-4, the J gene TRBJ2-5; 11 nucleotides match TRBD2. V shed 0 bases, J shed 3 bases, and the junction held 4 bases outside the gene matches. Germline assignment: CDR1 SGHNT and CDR2 YYREEE (reference sequence). The CDR3 consists of 16 residues. The CDR3, as DNA: TGTGCCAGCAGCTTGGTGTCTAGCGGGAGGAAAGAGACCCAGTACTTC. Protein sequence: CASSLVSSGRKETQYF.

The gene calls are TRBV25-1 and TRBJ1-1, with D possibly matching TRBD1 (5 bases). Trimming cost V 1 base and J 2 bases, with 8 bases left between them. The V gene's germline CDR1 is MGHDK and CDR2 SYGVNS. CDR3 length equals 14 residues. CDR3 sequence reads: CASSESGRNTEAFF. CDR3 nucleotide sequence: TGTGCCAGCAGTGAATCAGGGCGAAACACTGAAGCTTTCTTT. Filled out from reference TRBV25-1 and TRBJ1-1, the complete variable domain reads EADIYQTPRYLVIGTGKKITLECSQTMGHDKMYWYQQDPGMELHLIHYSYGVNSTEKGDLSSESTVSRIRTEHFPLTLESARPSHTSQYLCASSESGRNTEAFFGQGTRLTVV.

The chain carries TRBV5-1 and TRBJ2-1; 12 bases line up with TRBD1. CDR1 SGHRS and CDR2 YFSETQ come from the germline V gene. Trimming removed 3 bases from V and 0 bases from J; junction bases left unmatched: 7. This CDR3 has 18 amino acids. The CDR3 region has the DNA TGCGCCAGCAGCTCACAGGGACAGGGGGCAGGCTCCTACAATGAGCAGTTCTTC. Translation: CASSSQGQGAGSYNEQFF.

This clone was observed once. The chain couples TRBV24-1 to TRBJ2-2; a weak D match, TRBD1 (5 bases). Trimming shortened V by 3 bases and J by 0 bases, and 10 bases separated the two germline ends. CDR3 length equals 16 residues. CDR1 is KGHDR, CDR2 SFDVKD, per germline. The CDR3 coding sequence is TGTGCCACCAGTGATGGGGCCTCGTCGAACACCGGGGAGCTGTTTTTT. Translating gives CATSDGASSNTGELFF.

CDR3: CASSLGEANEQFF. CDR3 nucleotide sequence: TGCGCCAGCAGCTTGGGGGAGGCGAATGAGCAGTTCTTC. This rearrangement joins TRBV5-1 to TRBJ2-1; a possible D gene is TRBD2 (6 bases). Germline lookup yields CDR1 SGHRS and CDR2 YFSETQ. The CDR3 spans 13 residues. Trimming stripped 0 bases from V and 7 bases from J, with 8 bases between.

This rearrangement joins TRBV5-5 to TRBJ1-2; TRBD1 is a possible D gene (5 bases). V lost 1 base to trimming and J lost 11 bases, with 15 bases between them. CDR1 SGHKS and CDR2 YYEKEE come from the germline V gene (reference sequence). This CDR3 contains 13 residues. The CDR3, as DNA: TGTGCCAGCAGCTTGAAAGGGACTAACTTATACACCTTC. It codes for CASSLKGTNLYTF.

The V call is TRBV11-2, the J call TRBJ2-2; 8 bases match TRBD2. CDR1 and CDR2 (germline): SGHAT, FQNNGV. Unmatched junction bases numbered 9, after V lost 5 bases and J lost 7 bases. The CDR3 contains 15 residues. CDR3 sequence reads: CASSPTGLALGELFF. DNA for the CDR3: TGTGCCAGCAGCCCAACAGGACTAGCCCTCGGGGAGCTGTTTTTT.

The J gene is TRBJ2-5, the V gene TRBV5-1; D remains unclear. Looked up from germline, CDR1 is SGHRS and CDR2 is YFSETQ. V gave up 0 bases and J gave up 0 bases, with 12 bases separating them. The CDR3 totals 16 residues. The CDR3 here is CASSLGTETYQETQYF. CDR3 DNA: TGCGCCAGCAGCTTGGGAACAGAGACGTACCAAGAGACCCAGTACTTC.

This clone was found once. This chain connects TRBV10-2 to TRBJ1-5; TRBD1 is a possible D gene (5 bases). CDR3 length equals 13 residues. The germline V and J ends were trimmed by 7 bases and 9 bases, with 16 bases remaining between them. Germline V gives CDR1 WSHSY, CDR2 SAAADI. The CDR3 DNA sequence: TGCGCCAGCACCCAGGCAGGGTGGACGCCCCAGCATTTT. As protein: CASTQAGWTPQHF.

The V and J genes are TRBV7-8 and TRBJ1-5; D perhaps matches TRBD1 (5 bases). This CDR3 is 15 amino acids long. Germline V gene lookup returns CDR1 SGHVS and CDR2 FQNEAQ. The ends were cut back, 3 bases at V and 1 base at J, with 10 bases in the middle. CDR3 sequence: CASSFWGGSNQPQHF. The CDR3 DNA sequence: TGTGCCAGCAGCTTTTGGGGGGGGAGCAATCAGCCCCAGCATTTT.

The chain joins TRBV6-1 to TRBJ2-2; no definite D call. The CDR3 covers 13 residues. V was shortened by 2 bases and J by 6 bases, with 7 bases between the two germline ends. CDR1 and CDR2 from the germline V gene are MNHNS and SASEGT. CDR3 amino acids: CASSEQVPGELFF. CDR3 in DNA: TGTGCCAGCAGTGAACAGGTCCCCGGGGAGCTGTTTTTT.

The chain recombines TRBV21-1 with TRBJ2-1; TRBD1 is the table's D call and was not checked against the DNA. TRBV21-1 has pseudogene status. The CDR3 extends over 14 amino acids. The CDR3 nucleotides are TGTGCCAGCAGCGGGAGACAGGGGGCCCATGAGCAGTTCTTC. Translation gives CASSGRQGAHEQFF.

The chain employs TRBV30 and TRBJ2-7, with a tentative D call TRBD2 (5 bases). The CDR3 consists of 13 residues. Looked up from germline, CDR1 is GTSNPN and CDR2 is SVGIG (reference sequence). The V and J ends lost 3 bases and 9 bases respectively, with 18 bases between them. The CDR3 region is CAWSFAETRAQYF. DNA for the CDR3: TGTGCCTGGAGCTTCGCGGAAACGAGGGCGCAGTACTTC. Filled out from reference TRBV30 and TRBJ2-7, the complete variable domain reads SQTIHQWPATLVQPVGSPLSLECTVEGTSNPNLYWYRQAAGRGLQLLFYSVGIGQISSEVPQNLSASRPQDRQFILSSKKLLLSDSGFYLCAWSFAETRAQYFGPGTRLTVT.

This clone was seen once. The chain recombines TRBV9 with TRBJ2-7, with 9 bases lining up with TRBD1. CDR3 length: 15 amino acids. V shed 4 bases, J shed 5 bases, and the junction held 10 bases outside the gene matches. Germline V gene data show CDR1 as SGDLS and CDR2 as YYNGEE. The CDR3 loop is CASSPQGQGEHEQYF. Written as DNA, the CDR3 is TGTGCCAGCAGCCCCCAGGGACAGGGTGAACACGAGCAGTACTTC. The complete variable domain, with remaining parts taken from reference TRBV9 and TRBJ2-7, reads DSGVTQTPKHLITATGQRVTLRCSPRSGDLSVYWYQQSLDQGLQFLIQYYNGEERAKGNILERFSAQQFPDLHSELNLSSLELGDSALYFCASSPQGQGEHEQYFGPGTRLTVT.

V and J are TRBV28 and TRBJ1-3; D is possibly TRBD1 (6 bases). This CDR3 has 15 amino acids. Germline CDR1 reads MDHEN; CDR2 reads SYDVKM. Trimming took 6 bases from V and 0 from J, leaving 12 bases between them. The CDR3: CASRPGQSSGNTIYF. Here the CDR3 DNA reads TGTGCCAGCAGACCTGGACAGAGCTCTGGAAACACCATATATTTT.

This chain uses TRBV5-1 with TRBJ2-3; D uncertain. This CDR3 has 15 residues. From germline, CDR1 is SGHRS and CDR2 YFSETQ. Trimming shortened V by 0 bases and J by 3 bases, and 11 bases separated the two germline ends. CDR3 sequence (DNA): TGCGCCAGCAGCTTGGCCGGCGAGCGAACAGATACGCAGTATTTT. Its translation is CASSLAGERTDTQYF.